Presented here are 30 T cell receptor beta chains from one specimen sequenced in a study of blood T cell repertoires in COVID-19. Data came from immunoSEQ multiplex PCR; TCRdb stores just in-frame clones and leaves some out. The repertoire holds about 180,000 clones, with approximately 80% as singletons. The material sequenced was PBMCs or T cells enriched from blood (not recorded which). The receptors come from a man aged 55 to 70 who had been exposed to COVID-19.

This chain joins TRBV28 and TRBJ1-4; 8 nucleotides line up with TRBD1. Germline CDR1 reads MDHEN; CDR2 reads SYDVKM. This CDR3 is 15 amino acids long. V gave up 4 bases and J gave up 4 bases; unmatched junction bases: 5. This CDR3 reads CASSSRGLGNEKLFF. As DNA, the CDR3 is TGTGCCAGCAGTTCCAGGGGGCTGGGTAATGAAAAACTGTTTTTT.

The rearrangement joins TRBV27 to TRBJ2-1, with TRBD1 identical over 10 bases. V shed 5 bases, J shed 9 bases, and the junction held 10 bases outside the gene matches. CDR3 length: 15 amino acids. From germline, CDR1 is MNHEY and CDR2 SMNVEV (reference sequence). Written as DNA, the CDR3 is TGTGCCAGCAGTGTCGACAGGGGGCAAATAGGTGAGCAGTTCTTC. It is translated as CASSVDRGQIGEQFF.

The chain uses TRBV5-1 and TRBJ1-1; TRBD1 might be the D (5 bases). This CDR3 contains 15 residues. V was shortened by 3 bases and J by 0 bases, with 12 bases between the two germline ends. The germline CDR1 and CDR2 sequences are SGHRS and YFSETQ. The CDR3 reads CASSWSTAMNTEAFF. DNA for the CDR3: TGCGCCAGCAGCTGGTCGACAGCCATGAACACTGAAGCTTTCTTT.

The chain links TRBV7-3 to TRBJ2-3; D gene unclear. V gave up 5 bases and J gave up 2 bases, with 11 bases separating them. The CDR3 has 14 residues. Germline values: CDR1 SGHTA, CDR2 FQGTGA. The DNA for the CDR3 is TGTGCCAGCAGCCTAGTAGGAACCACAGATACGCAGTATTTT. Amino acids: CASSLVGTTDTQYF.

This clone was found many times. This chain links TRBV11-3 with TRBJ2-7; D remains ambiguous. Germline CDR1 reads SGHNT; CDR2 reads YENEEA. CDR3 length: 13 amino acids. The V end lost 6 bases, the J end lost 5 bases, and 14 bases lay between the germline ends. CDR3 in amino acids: CASSASPSNEQYF. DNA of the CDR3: TGTGCCAGCAGTGCGAGCCCGTCGAACGAGCAGTACTTC.

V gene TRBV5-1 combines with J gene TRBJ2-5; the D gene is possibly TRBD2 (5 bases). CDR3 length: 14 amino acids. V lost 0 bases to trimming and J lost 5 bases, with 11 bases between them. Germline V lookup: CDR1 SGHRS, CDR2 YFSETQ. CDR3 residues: CASSLGRSWETQYF. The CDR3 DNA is TGCGCCAGCAGCTTGGGGAGGAGTTGGGAGACCCAGTACTTC.

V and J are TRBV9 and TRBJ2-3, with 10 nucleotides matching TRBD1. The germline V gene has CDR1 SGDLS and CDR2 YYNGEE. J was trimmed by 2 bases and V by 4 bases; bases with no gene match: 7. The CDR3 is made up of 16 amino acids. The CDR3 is CASSPSDRGDTDTQYF. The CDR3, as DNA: TGTGCCAGCAGCCCCTCGGACAGGGGGGACACAGATACGCAGTATTTT.

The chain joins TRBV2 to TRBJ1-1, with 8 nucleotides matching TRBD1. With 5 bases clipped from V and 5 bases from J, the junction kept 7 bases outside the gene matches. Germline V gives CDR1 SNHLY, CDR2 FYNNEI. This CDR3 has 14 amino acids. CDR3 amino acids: CASSNQDRGTEAFF. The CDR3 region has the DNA TGTGCCAGCAGTAACCAAGACAGGGGAACTGAAGCTTTCTTT.

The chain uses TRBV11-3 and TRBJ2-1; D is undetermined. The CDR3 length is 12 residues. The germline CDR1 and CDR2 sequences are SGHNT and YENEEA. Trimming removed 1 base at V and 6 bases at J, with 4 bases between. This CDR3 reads CASSLVFNEQFF. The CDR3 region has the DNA TGTGCCAGCAGCTTAGTCTTCAATGAGCAGTTCTTC.

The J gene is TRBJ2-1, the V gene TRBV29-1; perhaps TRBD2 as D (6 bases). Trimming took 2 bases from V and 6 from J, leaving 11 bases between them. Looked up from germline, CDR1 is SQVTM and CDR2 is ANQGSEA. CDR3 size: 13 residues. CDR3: CSVETGVGNEQFF. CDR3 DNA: TGCAGCGTTGAAACGGGAGTAGGCAATGAGCAGTTCTTC.

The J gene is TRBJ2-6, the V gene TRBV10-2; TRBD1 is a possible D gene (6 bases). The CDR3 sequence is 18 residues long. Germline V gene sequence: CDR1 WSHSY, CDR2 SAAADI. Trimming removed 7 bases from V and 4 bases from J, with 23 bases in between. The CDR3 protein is CASMNVGRGRDGANVLTF. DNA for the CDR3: TGCGCCAGCATGAACGTAGGCAGGGGCAGAGACGGGGCCAACGTCCTGACTTTC.

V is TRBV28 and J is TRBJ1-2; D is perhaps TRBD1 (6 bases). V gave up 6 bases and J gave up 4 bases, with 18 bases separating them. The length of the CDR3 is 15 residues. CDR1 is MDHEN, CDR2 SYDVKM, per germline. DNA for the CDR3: TGTGCCAGCAGCGCAGCTTCAGGGGTTACCTATGGCTACACCTTC. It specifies CASSAASGVTYGYTF.

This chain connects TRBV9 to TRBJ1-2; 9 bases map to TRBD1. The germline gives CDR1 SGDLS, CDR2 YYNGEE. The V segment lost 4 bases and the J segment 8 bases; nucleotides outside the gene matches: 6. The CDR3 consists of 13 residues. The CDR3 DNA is TGTGCCAGCAGCCTCCGGGACAGGGTAGGCTACACCTTC. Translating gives CASSLRDRVGYTF. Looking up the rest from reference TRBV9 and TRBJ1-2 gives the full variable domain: DSGVTQTPKHLITATGQRVTLRCSPRSGDLSVYWYQQSLDQGLQFLIQYYNGEERAKGNILERFSAQQFPDLHSELNLSSLELGDSALYFCASSLRDRVGYTFGSGTRLTVV.

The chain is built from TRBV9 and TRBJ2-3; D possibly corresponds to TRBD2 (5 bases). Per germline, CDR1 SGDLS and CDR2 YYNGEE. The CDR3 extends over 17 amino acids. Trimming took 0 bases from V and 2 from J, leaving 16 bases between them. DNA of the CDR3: TGTGCCAGCAGCGTAGAGGGTAGCGAGACTTACACAGATACGCAGTATTTT. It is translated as CASSVEGSETYTDTQYF.

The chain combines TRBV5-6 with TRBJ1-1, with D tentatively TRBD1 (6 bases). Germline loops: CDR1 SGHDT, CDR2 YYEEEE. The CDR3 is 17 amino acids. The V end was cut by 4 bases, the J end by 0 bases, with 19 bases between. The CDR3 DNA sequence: TGTGCCAGCAGCCAGACAGGCACCGGGGGGCTGAACACTGAAGCTTTCTTT. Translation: CASSQTGTGGLNTEAFF.

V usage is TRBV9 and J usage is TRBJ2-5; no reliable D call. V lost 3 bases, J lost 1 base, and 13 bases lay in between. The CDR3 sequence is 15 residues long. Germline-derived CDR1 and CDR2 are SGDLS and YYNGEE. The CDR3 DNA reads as TGTGCCAGCAGCGCCCGGGTCCTGCCCCAAGAGACCCAGTACTTC. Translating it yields CASSARVLPQETQYF.

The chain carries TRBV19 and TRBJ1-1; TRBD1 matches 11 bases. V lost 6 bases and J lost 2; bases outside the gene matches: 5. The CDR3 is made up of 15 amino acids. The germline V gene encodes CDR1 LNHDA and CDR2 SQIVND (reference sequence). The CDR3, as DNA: TGTGCCAGTAGGGGGACAGGGGGAGTTAACACTGAAGCTTTCTTT. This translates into CASRGTGGVNTEAFF. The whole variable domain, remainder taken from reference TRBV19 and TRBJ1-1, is DGGITQSPKYLFRKEGQNVTLSCEQNLNHDAMYWYRQDPGQGLRLIYYSQIVNDFQKGDIAEGYSVSREKKESFPLTVTSAQKNPTAFYLCASRGTGGVNTEAFFGQGTRLTVV.

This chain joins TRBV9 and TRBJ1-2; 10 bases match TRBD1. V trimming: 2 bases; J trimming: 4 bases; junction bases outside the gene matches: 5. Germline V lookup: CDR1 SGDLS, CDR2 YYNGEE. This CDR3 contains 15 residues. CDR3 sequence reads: CASSVGTGEAYGYTF. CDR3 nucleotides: TGTGCCAGCAGCGTCGGGACAGGGGAGGCCTATGGCTACACCTTC.

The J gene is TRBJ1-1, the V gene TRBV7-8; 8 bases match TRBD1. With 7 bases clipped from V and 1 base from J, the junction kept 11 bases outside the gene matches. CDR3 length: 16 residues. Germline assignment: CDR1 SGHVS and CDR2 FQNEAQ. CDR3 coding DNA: TGTGCCAGCACCATCCTCAGGGGGCCGTCGAACACTGAAGCTTTCTTT. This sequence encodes CASTILRGPSNTEAFF. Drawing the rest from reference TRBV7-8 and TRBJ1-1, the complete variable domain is GAGVSQSPRYKVAKRGQDVALRCDPISGHVSLFWYQQALGQGPEFLTYFQNEAQLDKSGLPSDRFFAERPEGSVSTLKIQRTQQEDSAVYLCASTILRGPSNTEAFFGQGTRLTVV.

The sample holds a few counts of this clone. Written as DNA, the CDR3 is TGTGCCAGCAGAGGGACAGGGAGGGTCGGGTCTGGAAACACCATATATTTT. It translates to CASRGTGRVGSGNTIYF. The chain carries TRBV2 and TRBJ1-3; 9 bases agree with TRBD1. With 6 bases clipped from V and 1 base from J, the junction kept 10 bases outside the gene matches. The CDR3 loop spans 17 amino acids. The V gene's germline CDR1 is SNHLY and CDR2 FYNNEI.

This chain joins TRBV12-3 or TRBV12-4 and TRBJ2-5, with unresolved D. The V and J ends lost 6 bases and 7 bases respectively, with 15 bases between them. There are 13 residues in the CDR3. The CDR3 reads CASSRDTSGTQYF. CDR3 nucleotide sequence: TGTGCCAGCAGCCGCGACACTTCAGGGACCCAGTACTTC.

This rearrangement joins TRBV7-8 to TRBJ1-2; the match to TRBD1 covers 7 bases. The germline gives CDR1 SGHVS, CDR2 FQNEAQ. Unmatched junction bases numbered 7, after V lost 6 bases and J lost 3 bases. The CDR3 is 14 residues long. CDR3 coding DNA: TGTGCCAGCAGTCCAAGACAGGGCGACTATGGCTACACCTTC. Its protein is CASSPRQGDYGYTF.

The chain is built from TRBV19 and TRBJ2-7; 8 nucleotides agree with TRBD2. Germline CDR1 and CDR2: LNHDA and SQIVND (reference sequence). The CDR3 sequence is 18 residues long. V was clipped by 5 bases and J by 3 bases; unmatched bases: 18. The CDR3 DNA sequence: TGTGCCAGTAGTCCTAGGGGGGACCTGGGACTAGGAATCTACGAGCAGTACTTC. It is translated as CASSPRGDLGLGIYEQYF. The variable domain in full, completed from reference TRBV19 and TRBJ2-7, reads DGGITQSPKYLFRKEGQNVTLSCEQNLNHDAMYWYRQDPGQGLRLIYYSQIVNDFQKGDIAEGYSVSREKKESFPLTVTSAQKNPTAFYLCASSPRGDLGLGIYEQYFGPGTRLTVT.

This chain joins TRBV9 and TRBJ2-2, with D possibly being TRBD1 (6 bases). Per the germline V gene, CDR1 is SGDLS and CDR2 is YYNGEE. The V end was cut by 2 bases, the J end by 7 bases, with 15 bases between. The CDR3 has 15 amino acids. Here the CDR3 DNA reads TGTGCCAGCAGCGTCCGTCCAGGGGAGAACGGGGAGCTGTTTTTT. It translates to CASSVRPGENGELFF.

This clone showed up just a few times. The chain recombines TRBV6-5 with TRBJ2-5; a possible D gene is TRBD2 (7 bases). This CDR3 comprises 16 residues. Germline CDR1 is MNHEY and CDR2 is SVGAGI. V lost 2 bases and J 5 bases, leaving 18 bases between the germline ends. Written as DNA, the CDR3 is TGTGCCAGCAGTTACCACACCGTAGGGGGGGCGGAGACCCAGTACTTC. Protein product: CASSYHTVGGAETQYF.

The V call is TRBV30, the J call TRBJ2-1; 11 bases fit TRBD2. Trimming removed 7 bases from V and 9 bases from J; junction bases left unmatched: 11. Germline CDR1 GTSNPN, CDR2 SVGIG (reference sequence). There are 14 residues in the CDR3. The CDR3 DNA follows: TGTGCCTTAGGGCTAGCGGGAGGAGAGGGTGAGCAGTTCTTC. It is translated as CALGLAGGEGEQFF.

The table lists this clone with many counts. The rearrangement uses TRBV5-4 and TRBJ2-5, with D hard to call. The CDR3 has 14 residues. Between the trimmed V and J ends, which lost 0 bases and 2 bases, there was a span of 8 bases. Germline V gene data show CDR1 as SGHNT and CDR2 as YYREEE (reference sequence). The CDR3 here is CASSLGGNQETQYF. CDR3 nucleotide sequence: TGTGCCAGCAGCTTGGGCGGAAATCAAGAGACCCAGTACTTC.

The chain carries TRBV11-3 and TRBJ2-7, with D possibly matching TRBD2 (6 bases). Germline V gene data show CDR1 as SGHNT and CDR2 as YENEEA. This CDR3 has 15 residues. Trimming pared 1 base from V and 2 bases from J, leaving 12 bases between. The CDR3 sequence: CASSLVGGSTYEQYF. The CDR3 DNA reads TGTGCCAGCAGCTTAGTCGGGGGTTCGACCTACGAGCAGTACTTC.

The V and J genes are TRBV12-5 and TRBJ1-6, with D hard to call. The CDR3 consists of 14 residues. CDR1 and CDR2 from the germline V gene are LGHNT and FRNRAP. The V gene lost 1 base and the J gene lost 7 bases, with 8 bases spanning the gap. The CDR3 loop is CASGLAAVNSPLHF. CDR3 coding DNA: TGTGCTAGTGGTTTGGCCGCGGTCAATTCACCCCTCCACTTT.

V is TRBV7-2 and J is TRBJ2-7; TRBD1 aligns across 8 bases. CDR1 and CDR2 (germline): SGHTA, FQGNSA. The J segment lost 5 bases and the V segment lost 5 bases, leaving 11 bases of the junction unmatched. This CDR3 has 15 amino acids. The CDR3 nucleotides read TGTGCCAGCAGCCAAAGGGGGCAGGGGGCGGACGAGCAGTACTTC. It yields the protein CASSQRGQGADEQYF.